This TCR beta chain was recovered during a study of T cell repertoires and HLA-DP antigens. Findings of the study overall: Against one allele, clones undetected before culture averaged about 35%; against the other, 50.6%.

With V trimmed by 1 base and J by 13 bases, 2 bases remained unmatched. CDR3 size: 12 residues. CDR1 SGHVS and CDR2 FNYEAQ come from the germline V gene. As concerns this clone: The antigen remains unidentified.

Primers targeted 54 TRBV and 13 TRBJ segments. Pre-culture CD4+ samples were sequenced deeply, targeting more than 150,000 T cell genomes. Sequenced by immunoSEQ multiplex PCR; TCRdb stores in-frame clones only, minus some. The sample includes roughly 120,000 clones, 90% to 95% of them seen just once. This sequence joins TRBV7-6 and TRBJ2-1, with 9 bases aligning to TRBD1. Sequences were obtained from CD4+ T cells from PBMCs. The source is a woman aged 18-29 years in good health and CMV-seronegative. CDR3 DNA sequence: TGTGCCAGCAGCTTAGGGACAGGGGTTCAGTTCTTC. Translated: CASSLGTGVQFF.